This TCR beta chain came from a study of cytomegalovirus exposure and HLA in healthy donors. As for this clone: What it binds is not known.

The V end lost 4 bases, the J end lost 2 bases, and 18 bases lay between the germline ends. CDR3 length equals 16 residues. PCR primers comprised 60 Vbeta and 13 Jbeta primers. Produced via immunoSEQ multiplex PCR; TCRdb's table is partial and in-frame only. The sample holds 250,000 or so clones, around nine tenths seen once. The study, taken as a whole, reports: Researchers reported in a later analysis that common viral pathogens appeared linked to several top clusters.

This TCR derives from a girl aged 2-10 years in good health and CMV-seronegative. The chain joins TRBV5-3 to TRBJ1-1; the D gene is possibly TRBD1 (5 bases). TRBV5-3 is noted as an ORF with a role that remains uncertain. The sequenced material came from PBMCs. As DNA, the CDR3 is TGTGCCAGAAGCGGAACGGACGACAGAACAAACACTGAAGCTTTCTTT. This encodes CARSGTDDRTNTEAFF.